The source of this T cell receptor (beta chain) is a study of CD8+ T cells in alopecia areata. Sorting relied on CD4, CD8alpha, NKG2D, NKG2ACE and other markers applied to pooled cutaneous lymph node cells. After removal of 5 bases from V and 4 bases from J, the junction contained 5 bases not matched to a gene. The CDR3 has 14 amino acids. Per the germline V gene, CDR1 is MSHET and CDR2 is SYDVDS. Extraction of RNA preceded its reverse transcription into cDNA, which served as the sequencing template. Using immunoSEQ multiplex PCR, the repertoire was profiled, and TCRdb retains in-frame clones only, with some absent. Singletons are absent from the sample, which has over 250,000 clones. A note on this clone: The genes are named according to mouse. The CDR3 goes on 4 residues after the read ends, and that part is filled in from the germline J gene.

The material sequenced was CD4+ T cells sorted from a lymph node. This sequence was found in a C3H/HeJ mouse with alopecia areata. This line is of MHC haplotype H2-k. This sequence joins TRBV29 and TRBJ1-2; TRBD1 aligns across 9 bases. CDR3 bases read: TGTGCTAGCAGTAGGACAGGGGAGGGCTCC. This sequence encodes CASSRTGEGS. The entire CDR3 sequence reads CASSRTGEGSDYTF.